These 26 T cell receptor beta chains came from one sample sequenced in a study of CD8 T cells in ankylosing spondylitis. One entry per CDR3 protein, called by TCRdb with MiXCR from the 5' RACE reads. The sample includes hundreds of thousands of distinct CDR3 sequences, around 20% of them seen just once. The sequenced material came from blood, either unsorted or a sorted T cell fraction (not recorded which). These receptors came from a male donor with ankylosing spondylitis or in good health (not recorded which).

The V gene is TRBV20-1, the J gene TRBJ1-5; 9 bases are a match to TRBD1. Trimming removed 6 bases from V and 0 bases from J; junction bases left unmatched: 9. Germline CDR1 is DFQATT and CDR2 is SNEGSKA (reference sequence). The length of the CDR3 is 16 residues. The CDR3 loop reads CSANKDRGDSNQPQHF. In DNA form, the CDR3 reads TGCAGTGCAAATAAGGACAGGGGAGATAGCAATCAGCCCCAGCATTTT.

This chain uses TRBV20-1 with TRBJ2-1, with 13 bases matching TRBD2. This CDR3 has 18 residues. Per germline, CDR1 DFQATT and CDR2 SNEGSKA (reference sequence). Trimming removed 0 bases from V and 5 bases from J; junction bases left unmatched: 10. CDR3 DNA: TGCAGTGCTAGAGATTCACTAGCGGGAGGGCCGGCCCACAATGAGCAGTTCTTC. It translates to CSARDSLAGGPAHNEQFF.

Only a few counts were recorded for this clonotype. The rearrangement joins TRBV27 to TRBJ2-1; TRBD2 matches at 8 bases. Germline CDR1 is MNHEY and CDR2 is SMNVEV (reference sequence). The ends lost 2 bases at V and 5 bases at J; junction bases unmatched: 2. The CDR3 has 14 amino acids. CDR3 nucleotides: TGTGCCAGCAGTTTAAGGCGGGGGGACAATGAGCAGTTCTTC. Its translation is CASSLRRGDNEQFF.

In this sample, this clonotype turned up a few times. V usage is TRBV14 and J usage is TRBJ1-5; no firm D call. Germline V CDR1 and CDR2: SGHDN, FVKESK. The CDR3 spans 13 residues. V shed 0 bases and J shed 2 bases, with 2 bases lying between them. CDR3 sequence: CASSQEGNQPQHF. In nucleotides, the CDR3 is TGTGCCAGCAGCCAAGAAGGCAATCAGCCCCAGCATTTT. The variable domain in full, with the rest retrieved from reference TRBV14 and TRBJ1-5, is EAGVTQFPSHSVIEKGQTVTLRCDPISGHDNLYWYRRVMGKEIKFLLHFVKESKQDESGMPNNRFLAERTGGTYSTLKVQPAELEDSGVYFCASSQEGNQPQHFGDGTRLSIL.

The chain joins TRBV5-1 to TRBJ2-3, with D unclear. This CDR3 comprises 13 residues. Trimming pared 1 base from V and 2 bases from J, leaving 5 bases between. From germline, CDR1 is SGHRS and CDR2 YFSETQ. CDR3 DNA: TGCGCCAGCAGCTTGAGGCTCACAGATACGCAGTATTTT. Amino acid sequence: CASSLRLTDTQYF.

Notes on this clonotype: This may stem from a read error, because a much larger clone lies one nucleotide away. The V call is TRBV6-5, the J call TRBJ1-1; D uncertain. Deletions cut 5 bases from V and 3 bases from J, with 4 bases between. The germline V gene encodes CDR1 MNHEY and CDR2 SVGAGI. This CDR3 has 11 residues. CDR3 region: CASSGDTEAFF. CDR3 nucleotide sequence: TGTGCCAGCAGTGGGGACACTGAAGCTTTCTTT.

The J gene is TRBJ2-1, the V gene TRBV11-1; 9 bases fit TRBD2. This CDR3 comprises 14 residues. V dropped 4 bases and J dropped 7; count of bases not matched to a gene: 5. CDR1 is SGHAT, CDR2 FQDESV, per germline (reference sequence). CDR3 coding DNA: TGTGCCAGCAGCTCGGGGACTAGCAGTAATGAGCAGTTCTTC. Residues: CASSSGTSSNEQFF.

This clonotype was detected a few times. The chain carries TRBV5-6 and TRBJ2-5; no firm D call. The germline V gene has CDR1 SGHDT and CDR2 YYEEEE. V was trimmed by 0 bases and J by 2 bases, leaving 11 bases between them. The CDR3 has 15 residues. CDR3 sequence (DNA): TGTGCCAGCAGCTTGGCCGCTAGAAGGCAAGAGACCCAGTACTTC. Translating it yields CASSLAARRQETQYF.

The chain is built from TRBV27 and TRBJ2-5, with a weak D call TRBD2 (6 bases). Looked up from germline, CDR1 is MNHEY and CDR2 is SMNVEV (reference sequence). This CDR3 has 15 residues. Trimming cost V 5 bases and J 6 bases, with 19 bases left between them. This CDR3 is CASSLKGGIGQTQYF. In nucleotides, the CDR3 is TGTGCCAGCAGTCTAAAGGGCGGGATAGGGCAGACCCAGTACTTC.

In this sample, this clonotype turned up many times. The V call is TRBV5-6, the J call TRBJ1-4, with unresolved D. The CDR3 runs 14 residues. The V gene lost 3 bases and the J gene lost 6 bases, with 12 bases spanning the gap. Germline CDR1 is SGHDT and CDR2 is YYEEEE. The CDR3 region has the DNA TGTGCCAGCAGCTCCCGGGCGCATGATGAAAAACTGTTTTTT. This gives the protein CASSSRAHDEKLFF.

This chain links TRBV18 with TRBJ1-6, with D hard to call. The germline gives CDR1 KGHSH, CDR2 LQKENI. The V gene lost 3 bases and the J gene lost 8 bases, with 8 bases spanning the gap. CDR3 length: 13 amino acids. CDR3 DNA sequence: TGTGCCAGCTCACCCAACACGGATTCACCCCTCCACTTT. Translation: CASSPNTDSPLHF.

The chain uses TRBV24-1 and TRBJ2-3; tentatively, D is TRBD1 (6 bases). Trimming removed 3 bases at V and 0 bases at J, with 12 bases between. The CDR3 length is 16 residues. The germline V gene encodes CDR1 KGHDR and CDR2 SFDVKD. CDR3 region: CATSDPTGKSTDTQYF. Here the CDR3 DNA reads TGTGCCACCAGTGATCCCACAGGGAAGAGCACAGATACGCAGTATTTT.

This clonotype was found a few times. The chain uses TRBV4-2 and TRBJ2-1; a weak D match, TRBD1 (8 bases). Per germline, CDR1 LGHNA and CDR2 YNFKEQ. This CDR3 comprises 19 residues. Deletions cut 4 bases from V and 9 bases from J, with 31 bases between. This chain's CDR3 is CASSRKRRDGTGRGGEQFF. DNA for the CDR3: TGTGCCAGCAGCCGCAAGAGGCGGGACGGGACAGGCAGGGGGGGTGAGCAGTTCTTC.

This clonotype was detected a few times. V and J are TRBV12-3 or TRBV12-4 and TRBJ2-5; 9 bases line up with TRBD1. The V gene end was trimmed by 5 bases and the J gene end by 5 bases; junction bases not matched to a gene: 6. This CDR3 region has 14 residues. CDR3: CASSHDRGSETQYF. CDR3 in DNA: TGTGCCAGCAGTCACGACAGGGGGTCGGAGACCCAGTACTTC.

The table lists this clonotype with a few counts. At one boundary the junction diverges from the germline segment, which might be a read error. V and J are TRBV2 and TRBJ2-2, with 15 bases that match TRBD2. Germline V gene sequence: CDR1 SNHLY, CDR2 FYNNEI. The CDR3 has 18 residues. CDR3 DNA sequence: TGTACCAGCAGTTTAGATGGGACTAGCGGGAGGTACACCGGGGAGCTGTTTTTT. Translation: CTSSLDGTSGRYTGELFF.

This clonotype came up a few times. This chain's CDR3 is CASSIVTGDGGDQPQHF. CDR3 sequence (DNA): TGTGCCAGCAGTATCGTTACAGGGGACGGAGGAGATCAGCCCCAGCATTTT. The J gene is TRBJ1-5, the V gene TRBV28; 7 bases are a match to TRBD1. V shed 5 bases, J shed 5 bases, and the junction held 15 bases outside the gene matches. This CDR3 region has 17 residues. Germline V lookup: CDR1 MDHEN, CDR2 SYDVKM.

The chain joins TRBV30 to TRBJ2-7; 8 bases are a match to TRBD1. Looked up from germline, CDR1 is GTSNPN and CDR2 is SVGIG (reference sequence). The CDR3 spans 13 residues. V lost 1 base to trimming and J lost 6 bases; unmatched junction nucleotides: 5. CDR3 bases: TGTGCCTGGAGTGCTCAGGGGGCGGTCGAGCAGTACGTC. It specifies CAWSAQGAVEQYV.

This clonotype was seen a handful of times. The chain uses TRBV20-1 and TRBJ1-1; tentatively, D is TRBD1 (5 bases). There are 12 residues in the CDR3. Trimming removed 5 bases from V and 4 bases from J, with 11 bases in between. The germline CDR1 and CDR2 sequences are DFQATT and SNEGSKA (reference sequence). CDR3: CSALTVSTEAFF. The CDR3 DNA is TGCAGTGCTTTGACAGTCTCCACTGAAGCTTTCTTT.

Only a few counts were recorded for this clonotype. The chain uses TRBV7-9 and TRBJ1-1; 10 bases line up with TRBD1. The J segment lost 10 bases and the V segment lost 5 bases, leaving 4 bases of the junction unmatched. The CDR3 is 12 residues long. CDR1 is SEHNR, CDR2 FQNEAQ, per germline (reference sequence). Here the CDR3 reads CASSGGTGVAFF. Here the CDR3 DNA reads TGTGCCAGCAGCGGAGGGACAGGGGTAGCTTTCTTT.

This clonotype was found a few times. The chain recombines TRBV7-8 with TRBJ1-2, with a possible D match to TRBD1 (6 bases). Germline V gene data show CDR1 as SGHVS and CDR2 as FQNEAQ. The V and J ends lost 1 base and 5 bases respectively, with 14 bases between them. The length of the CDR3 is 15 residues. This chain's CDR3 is CASSLDRGRGYGYTF. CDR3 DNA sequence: TGTGCCAGCAGCTTAGATCGCGGCAGGGGTTATGGCTACACCTTC.

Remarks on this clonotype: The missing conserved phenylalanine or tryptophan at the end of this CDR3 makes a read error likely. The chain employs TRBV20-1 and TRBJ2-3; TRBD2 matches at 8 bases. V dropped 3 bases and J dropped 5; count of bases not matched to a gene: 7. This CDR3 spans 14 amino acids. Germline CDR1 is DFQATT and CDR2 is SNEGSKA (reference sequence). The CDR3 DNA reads TGCAGTGCTAGTGTCGGGAGGGACGGAGATACGCAGTATTTA. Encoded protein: CSASVGRDGDTQYL.

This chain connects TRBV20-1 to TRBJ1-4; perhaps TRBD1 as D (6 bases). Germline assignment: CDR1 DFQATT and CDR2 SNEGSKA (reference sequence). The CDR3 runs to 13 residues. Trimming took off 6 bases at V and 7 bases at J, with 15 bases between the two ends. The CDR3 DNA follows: TGCAGTGCCACCGGGGGCGCGGGTGAAAAACTGTTTTTT. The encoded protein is CSATGGAGEKLFF.

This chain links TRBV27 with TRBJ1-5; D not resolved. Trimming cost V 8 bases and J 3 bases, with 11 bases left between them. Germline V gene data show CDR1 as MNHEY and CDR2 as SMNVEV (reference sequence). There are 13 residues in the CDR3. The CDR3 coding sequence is TGTGCCAGCGCGGGCCAGATCAATCAGCCCCAGCATTTT. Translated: CASAGQINQPQHF.

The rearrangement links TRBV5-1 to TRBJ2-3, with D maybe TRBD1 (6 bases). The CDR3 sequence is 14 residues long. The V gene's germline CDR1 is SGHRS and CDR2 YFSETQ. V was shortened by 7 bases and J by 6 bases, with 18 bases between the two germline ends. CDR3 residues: CASGPTGLGDTQYF. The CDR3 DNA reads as TGCGCCAGCGGACCGACAGGTTTAGGGGATACGCAGTATTTT. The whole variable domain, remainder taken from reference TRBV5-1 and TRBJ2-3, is KAGVTQTPRYLIKTRGQQVTLSCSPISGHRSVSWYQQTPGQGLQFLFEYFSETQRNKGNFPGRFSGRQFSNSRSEMNVSTLELGDSALYLCASGPTGLGDTQYFGPGTRLTVL.

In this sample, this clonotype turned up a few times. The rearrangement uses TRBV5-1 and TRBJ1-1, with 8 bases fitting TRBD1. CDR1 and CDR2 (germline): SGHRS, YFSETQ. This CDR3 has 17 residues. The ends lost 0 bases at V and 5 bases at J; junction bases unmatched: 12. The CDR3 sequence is CASSLEAGGYGRTEAFF. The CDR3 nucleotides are TGCGCCAGCAGCTTGGAAGCAGGGGGCTATGGGAGGACTGAAGCTTTCTTT.

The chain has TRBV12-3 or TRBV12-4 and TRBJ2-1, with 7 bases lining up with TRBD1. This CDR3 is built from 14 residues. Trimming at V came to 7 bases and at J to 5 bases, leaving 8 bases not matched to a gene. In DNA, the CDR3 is TGTGCCAGCACCCCAGGACAGGACAACAATGAGCAGTTCTTC. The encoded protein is CASTPGQDNNEQFF.